These T cell receptor beta chains were read from a single sample in a study of blood T cell repertoires in COVID-19. The assay was immunoSEQ multiplex PCR, and TCRdb's table has in-frame clones only and misses some. The table has 55,000 to 90,000 clones, about nine tenths seen once. Sequencing input: peripheral blood. Receptor source: a human donor with active COVID-19. The donor label of this sample is uncertain. Both conserved end residues are part of each CDR3. A D gene is named only where the DNA matches it firmly. Clone sizes are given selectively: once, few, many, or a class where the clone is expanded.

D | J | size | V | CDR3 | DNA
TRBD1 | TRBJ1-2 | NA | TRBV5-1 | CASSLAGTGNYGYTF | TGCGCCAGCAGCTTGGCCGGGACAGGGAACTATGGCTACACCTTC
TRBD1 | TRBJ1-1 | NA | TRBV6-2/TRBV6-3 | CASSYRGLKNTEAFF | TGTGCCAGCAGTTACAGGGGGCTGAAGAACACTGAAGCTTTCTTT
TRBD1 | TRBJ2-5 | NA | TRBV5-1 | CASSLWIDGTGGETQYF | TGCGCCAGCAGCTTGTGGATTGACGGGACAGGGGGAGAGACCCAGTACTTC
NA | TRBJ1-1 | NA | TRBV29-1 | CSVLQGFTEAFF | TGCAGCGTTCTCCAGGGCTTCACTGAAGCTTTCTTT
NA | TRBJ2-1 | NA | TRBV10-3 | CAIRPHGTYNEQFF | TGTGCCATCAGGCCCCACGGTACCTACAATGAGCAGTTCTTC
TRBD2 | TRBJ2-1 | NA | TRBV7-9 | CASSLSGRLHNEQFF | TGTGCCAGCAGTTTAAGCGGGAGGCTACACAATGAGCAGTTCTTC
TRBD1 | TRBJ1-4 | NA | TRBV28 | CASGQGVIKLFF | TGTGCCAGTGGACAGGGGGTTATCAAACTGTTTTTT
TRBD1 | TRBJ1-1 | NA | TRBV9 | CASSVPGGTEAFF | TGTGCCAGCAGCGTACCAGGGGGGACTGAAGCTTTCTTT
TRBD2 | TRBJ2-3 | NA | TRBV27 | CASSTLAGWTDTQYF | TGTGCCAGCAGTACCTTAGCGGGATGGACAGATACGCAGTATTTT
NA | TRBJ1-5 | NA | TRBV6-2/TRBV6-3 | CASSYLLLPQHF | TGTGCCAGCAGTTACCTGCTACTTCCCCAGCATTTT
NA | TRBJ2-7 | NA | TRBV7-2 | CASTPGGQVYEQYF | TGTGCCAGCACCCCCGGGGGTCAGGTTTACGAGCAGTACTTC
NA | TRBJ1-6 | NA | TRBV6-5 | CASSRRDTRSGALHF | TGTGCCAGCAGTCGCCGGGACACTCGCTCGGGCGCCCTCCACTTT
NA | TRBJ2-1 | NA | TRBV11-3 | CASSLYLSGKFNEQFF | TGTGCCAGCAGCTTATATCTAAGCGGAAAGTTCAATGAGCAGTTCTTC
NA | TRBJ1-3 | NA | TRBV21-1 | CASSTSAPGNTIYF | TGTGCCAGCAGTACCTCCGCGCCTGGAAACACCATATATTTT
NA | TRBJ2-7 | NA | TRBV3-1/TRBV3-2 | CASSQSVAATREQYF | TGTGCCAGCAGCCAATCGGTAGCGGCAACTAGGGAGCAGTACTTC
TRBD2 | TRBJ2-7 | NA | TRBV3-1/TRBV3-2 | CASSQGGKGYEQYF | TGTGCCAGCAGCCAGGGAGGGAAGGGATACGAGCAGTACTTC
NA | TRBJ2-7 | NA | TRBV7-6 | CASSSGGGLTYEQYF | TGTGCCAGCAGCTCAGGAGGCGGCCTTACCTACGAGCAGTACTTC
TRBD1 | TRBJ2-2 | NA | TRBV28 | CASSPALQGAGGELFF | TGTGCCAGCAGCCCAGCCCTACAGGGGGCCGGCGGGGAGCTGTTTTTT
TRBD2 | TRBJ2-5 | NA | TRBV5-5 | CASRKLAGGKETQYF | TGTGCCAGCAGGAAACTAGCGGGGGGAAAAGAGACCCAGTACTTC
NA | TRBJ2-1 | NA | TRBV5-5 | CASSLDPGLQNEQFF | TGTGCCAGCAGCTTGGACCCTGGGCTACAGAATGAGCAGTTCTTC
NA | TRBJ2-2 | NA | TRBV3-1/TRBV3-2 | CASSQVGGVNTGELFF | TGTGCCAGCAGCCAAGTGGGGGGAGTCAACACCGGGGAGCTGTTTTTT
NA | TRBJ1-2 | NA | TRBV27 | CASSLGLRGGYGYTF | TGTGCCAGCAGTTTAGGTTTACGCGGGGGCTATGGCTACACCTTC
TRBD1 | TRBJ2-1 | NA | TRBV10-1 | CASSVDRGGFNEQFF | TGCGCCAGCAGTGTGGACAGGGGAGGATTCAATGAGCAGTTCTTC
NA | TRBJ2-3 | NA | TRBV6-5 | CASMTPTDTQYF | TGTGCCAGCATGACTCCGACAGATACGCAGTATTTT
TRBD2 | TRBJ2-3 | NA | TRBV6-2/TRBV6-3 | CASSYPGPPGTSRSRLDTQYF | TGTGCCAGCAGTTACCCCGGGCCCCCTGGGACTAGCAGAAGTCGTCTGGATACGCAGTATTTT
NA | TRBJ1-3 | NA | TRBV2 | CASRAGLYSGNTIYF | TGTGCCAGCAGGGCGGGACTGTACTCTGGAAACACCATATATTTT
TRBD1 | TRBJ1-6 | NA | TRBV28 | CASRAGTGGSPLHF | TGTGCCAGCAGAGCCGGGACAGGGGGTTCACCCCTCCACTTT
NA | TRBJ2-5 | NA | TRBV9 | CASSVGSNRPGETQYF | TGTGCCAGCAGCGTCGGTTCAAACCGCCCGGGAGAGACCCAGTACTTC
NA | TRBJ1-5 | NA | TRBV27 | CASSFAGGGDQPQHF | TGTGCCAGCAGTTTCGCAGGAGGTGGCGATCAGCCCCAGCATTTT
NA | TRBJ1-5 | NA | TRBV5-1 | CASSAGDSNQPQHF | TGCGCCAGCAGCGCGGGGGACAGCAATCAGCCCCAGCATTTT
NA | TRBJ2-1 | NA | TRBV4-3 | CASTKTGPTGDEQFF | TGCGCCAGCACAAAGACTGGCCCGACGGGGGATGAGCAGTTCTTC
NA | TRBJ1-5 | NA | TRBV27 | CASSLTALNQPQHF | TGTGCCAGCAGTTTAACAGCCCTCAATCAGCCCCAGCATTTT
NA | TRBJ1-3 | NA | TRBV10-3 | CAISESVFNSGNTIYF | TGTGCCATCAGTGAGTCCGTTTTTAACTCTGGAAACACCATATATTTT
TRBD2 | TRBJ2-7 | NA | TRBV11-3 | CASSWEGASYEQYF | TGTGCCAGCAGCTGGGAGGGCGCATCCTACGAGCAGTACTTC
NA | TRBJ2-7 | NA | TRBV6-5 | CASSYSQGAESYEQYF | TGTGCCAGCAGTTACTCCCAAGGGGCGGAGTCCTACGAGCAGTACTTC
TRBD2 | TRBJ2-1 | NA | TRBV11-3 | CASSLDRLAASYNEQFF | TGTGCCAGCAGCTTAGATCGCCTAGCGGCTTCGTACAATGAGCAGTTCTTC
TRBD1 | TRBJ1-1 | NA | TRBV6-6 | CASSHRRDWQGVTEAFF | TGTGCCAGCAGTCACCGTCGCGATTGGCAGGGGGTCACTGAAGCTTTCTTT
TRBD2 | TRBJ2-1 | NA | TRBV4-1 | CASSQDLIAGGMYNEQFF | TGCGCCAGCAGCCAAGACCTTATAGCGGGAGGTATGTACAATGAGCAGTTCTTC
NA | TRBJ2-1 | many | TRBV5-5 | CASSFTNRGGEQFF | TGTGCCAGCAGCTTCACAAACAGGGGAGGCGAGCAGTTCTTC
TRBD2 | TRBJ2-1 | NA | TRBV5-6 | CASSPAGLAGGFNEQFF | TGTGCCAGCAGCCCGGCGGGACTAGCGGGAGGGTTCAATGAGCAGTTCTTC